These 17 T cell receptor beta chains were all obtained from the same sample, sequenced in a study of T-cell reconstitution after alpha-beta-depleted transplantation in children listed by TCRdb under 2016. The library was obtained by PCR. Sequencing was performed on an Illumina HiSeq 2500. TCR libraries were prepared with molecular barcoding, using unique molecular identifiers to normalize TCRbeta repertoire quantification. Through fastp at Q25 and MiXCR, TCRdb rebuilt clones from the public reads, retaining in-frame beta chains. Entries that share a CDR3 protein sequence are merged under the most common genes and DNA. This sample has about 400,000 distinct CDR3 sequences in its table, and about an eighth of those were observed once. The top ten constitute roughly 4.5% of the sample. Sequenced here: PBMCs, sampled from the stem cell graft. The origin of the receptors is a human donor who donated a stem cell graft to a child with Fanconi anemia.

At least ten counts were recorded for this clonotype. The chain combines TRBV29-1 with TRBJ2-4, with D perhaps matching TRBD1 (6 bases). Germline V gives CDR1 SQVTM, CDR2 ANQGSEA. V lost 7 bases and J 8 bases, leaving 21 bases between the germline ends. The CDR3 length is 14 residues. For the CDR3, the DNA is TGCAGCGCCCGGACAGATCCCCCTGGGGACATTCAGTACTTC. Amino acids: CSARTDPPGDIQYF.

This clonotype was seen a handful of times. V is TRBV7-9 and J is TRBJ1-1; 10 bases agree with TRBD1. The CDR3 totals 18 residues. The trim removed 2 bases at V and 0 bases at J, leaving 9 bases unmatched. Germline lookup yields CDR1 SEHNR and CDR2 FQNEAQ (reference sequence). The CDR3 bases are TGTGCCAGCAGCTTACGTGGACAGGGGGTTATTATGAACACTGAAGCTTTCTTT. Protein product: CASSLRGQGVIMNTEAFF.

This chain links TRBV7-2 with TRBJ1-2, with D perhaps TRBD1 (6 bases). Germline V gene lookup returns CDR1 SGHTA and CDR2 FQGNSA. The V end was cut by 5 bases, the J end by 4 bases, with 17 bases between. CDR3 length: 15 amino acids. The CDR3 nucleotides are TGTGCCAGCAGCCCGGAGGGGGTGTCCTCCTATGGCTACACCTTC. Protein: CASSPEGVSSYGYTF.

This clonotype has only a few counts. V usage is TRBV3-1 and J usage is TRBJ1-6; D is perhaps TRBD1 (5 bases). The CDR3 extends over 14 amino acids. Germline CDR1 reads LGHDT; CDR2 reads YNNKEL (reference sequence). Trimming took off 7 bases at V and 6 bases at J, with 13 bases between the two ends. DNA for the CDR3: TGTGCCAGCAACCACGGGACCGTTAATTCACCCCTCCACTTT. It yields the protein CASNHGTVNSPLHF.

The V and J genes are TRBV3-1 and TRBJ2-5, with D possibly TRBD2 on 7 matching bases. Per germline, CDR1 LGHDT and CDR2 YNNKEL (reference sequence). The CDR3 length is 15 residues. The ends were cut back, 1 base at V and 4 bases at J, with 13 bases in the middle. CDR3 nucleotide sequence: TGTGCCAGCAGCCAAGGTTGGGGAGGGGGAGAGACCCAGTACTTC. Amino acid sequence: CASSQGWGGGETQYF.

The chain links TRBV29-1 to TRBJ1-4; D perhaps matches TRBD1 (5 bases). Germline CDR1 is SQVTM and CDR2 is ANQGSEA. The CDR3 length is 15 residues. Deletions cut 6 bases from V and 3 bases from J, with 17 bases between. CDR3 amino acids: CSVEPTGTANEKLFF. The CDR3 bases are TGCAGCGTCGAACCCACCGGGACGGCTAATGAAAAACTGTTTTTT.

The rearrangement uses TRBV28 and TRBJ2-7; perhaps TRBD2 as D (7 bases). The CDR3 is 13 residues long. V gave up 3 bases and J gave up 6 bases, with 12 bases separating them. Germline CDR1 reads MDHEN; CDR2 reads SYDVKM. CDR3 DNA: TGTGCCAGCAGTTTCGGGGGGCCGGGCGAGCAGTACGTC. This encodes CASSFGGPGEQYV.

The rearrangement uses TRBV9 and TRBJ2-1; 14 bases map to TRBD2. The trim removed 6 bases at V and 3 bases at J, leaving 5 bases unmatched. Germline loops: CDR1 SGDLS, CDR2 YYNGEE. The CDR3 covers 16 residues. Here the CDR3 DNA reads TGTGCCAGCACCCCGGGACTAGCGGGGGTCTACAATGAGCAGTTCTTC. It encodes CASTPGLAGVYNEQFF. The entire variable domain, with the rest obtained from reference TRBV9 and TRBJ2-1, is as follows: DSGVTQTPKHLITATGQRVTLRCSPRSGDLSVYWYQQSLDQGLQFLIQYYNGEERAKGNILERFSAQQFPDLHSELNLSSLELGDSALYFCASTPGLAGVYNEQFFGPGTRLTVL.

The chain employs TRBV19 and TRBJ2-1, with unresolved D. V lost 4 bases and J 4 bases, leaving 8 bases between the germline ends. This CDR3 has 13 amino acids. Germline V lookup: CDR1 LNHDA, CDR2 SQIVND (reference sequence). CDR3 nucleotides: TGTGCCAGTAGTAATCGCCGGTACAATGAGCAGTTCTTC. Protein product: CASSNRRYNEQFF.

Only a few counts were recorded for this clonotype. The chain employs TRBV12-3 or TRBV12-4 and TRBJ2-1; D may be TRBD1 or TRBD2 (5 bases each). With 6 bases removed from V and 7 bases from J, the gap between germline ends came to 13 bases. The CDR3 runs 13 residues. The CDR3 loop reads CASSDYEGNEQFF. CDR3 sequence (DNA): TGTGCCAGCAGCGACTACGAGGGGAATGAGCAGTTCTTC.

The genes are TRBV12-3 or TRBV12-4 and TRBJ2-1; 9 bases agree with TRBD2. This CDR3 is built from 15 residues. Trimming at V came to 6 bases and at J to 7 bases, leaving 10 bases not matched to a gene. The CDR3 spells CASSKGAGGGNEQFF. Written as DNA, the CDR3 is TGTGCCAGCAGCAAGGGAGCGGGGGGCGGTAATGAGCAGTTCTTC.

This clonotype was seen only a few times. The gene calls are TRBV9 and TRBJ1-5; tentatively, D is TRBD1 (5 bases). CDR3 size: 14 residues. Trimming took off 3 bases at V and 2 bases at J, with 9 bases between the two ends. The germline V gene encodes CDR1 SGDLS and CDR2 YYNGEE. The CDR3 sequence is CASSGGVGNQPQHF. CDR3 bases: TGTGCCAGCAGCGGGGGGGTTGGCAATCAGCCCCAGCATTTT. The full variable domain, completed using reference TRBV9 and TRBJ1-5, is DSGVTQTPKHLITATGQRVTLRCSPRSGDLSVYWYQQSLDQGLQFLIQYYNGEERAKGNILERFSAQQFPDLHSELNLSSLELGDSALYFCASSGGVGNQPQHFGDGTRLSIL.

The chain combines TRBV19 with TRBJ2-2; D gene uncertain. The CDR3 length is 14 residues. V shed 5 bases and J shed 1 base, with 8 bases lying between them. CDR1 and CDR2 (germline): LNHDA, SQIVND (reference sequence). CDR3 in amino acids: CASSSSGNTGELFF. CDR3 coding DNA: TGTGCCAGTAGTTCATCCGGGAACACCGGGGAGCTGTTTTTT.

This clonotype was counted at least ten times. One junction end disagrees with the germline gene, perhaps due to a read error. The chain joins TRBV5-1 to TRBJ2-7; D is ambiguous. This CDR3 is built from 14 residues. Germline V lookup: CDR1 SGHRS, CDR2 YFSETQ. The CDR3 coding sequence is TGTGCCAGCAGCTTGGTTGGCAGTCCCTACGAGCAGTACTTC. Its protein product is CASSLVGSPYEQYF. The full variable domain, in which reference TRBV5-1 and TRBJ2-7 provide the parts outside the CDR3, is KAGVTQTPRYLIKTRGQQVTLSCSPISGHRSVSWYQQTPGQGLQFLFEYFSETQRNKGNFPGRFSGRQFSNSRSEMNVSTLELGDSALYLCASSLVGSPYEQYFGPGTRLTVT.

In this sample, this clonotype turned up a few times. This chain links TRBV6-1 with TRBJ1-1; 7 positions agree with TRBD1. V dropped 5 bases and J dropped 6; count of bases not matched to a gene: 15. The CDR3 has 16 amino acids. Germline V gene data show CDR1 as MNHNS and CDR2 as SASEGT. The CDR3 sequence is CASSLYATGQKAEAFF. Written as DNA, the CDR3 is TGTGCCAGCAGTCTCTATGCGACAGGGCAGAAAGCTGAAGCTTTCTTT.

This clonotype was counted ten times or more. The chain links TRBV5-6 to TRBJ2-1; D remains ambiguous. The CDR3 consists of 11 residues. Trimming shortened V by 4 bases and J by 7 bases, and 6 bases separated the two germline ends. Germline CDR1 and CDR2: SGHDT and YYEEEE. CDR3 bases: TGTGCCAGCAGCATCGGAAATGAGCAGTTCTTC. It yields the protein CASSIGNEQFF.

In its sample, this clonotype was seen many times. The chain links TRBV13 to TRBJ1-5, with D unresolved. Germline CDR1 and CDR2: PRHDT and FYEKMQ (reference sequence). This CDR3 has 13 residues. Trimming removed 5 bases from V and 6 bases from J, with 11 bases in between. The DNA for the CDR3 is TGTGCCAGCAGCCGGGCCAAAATTCAGCCCCAGCATTTT. This translates into CASSRAKIQPQHF.